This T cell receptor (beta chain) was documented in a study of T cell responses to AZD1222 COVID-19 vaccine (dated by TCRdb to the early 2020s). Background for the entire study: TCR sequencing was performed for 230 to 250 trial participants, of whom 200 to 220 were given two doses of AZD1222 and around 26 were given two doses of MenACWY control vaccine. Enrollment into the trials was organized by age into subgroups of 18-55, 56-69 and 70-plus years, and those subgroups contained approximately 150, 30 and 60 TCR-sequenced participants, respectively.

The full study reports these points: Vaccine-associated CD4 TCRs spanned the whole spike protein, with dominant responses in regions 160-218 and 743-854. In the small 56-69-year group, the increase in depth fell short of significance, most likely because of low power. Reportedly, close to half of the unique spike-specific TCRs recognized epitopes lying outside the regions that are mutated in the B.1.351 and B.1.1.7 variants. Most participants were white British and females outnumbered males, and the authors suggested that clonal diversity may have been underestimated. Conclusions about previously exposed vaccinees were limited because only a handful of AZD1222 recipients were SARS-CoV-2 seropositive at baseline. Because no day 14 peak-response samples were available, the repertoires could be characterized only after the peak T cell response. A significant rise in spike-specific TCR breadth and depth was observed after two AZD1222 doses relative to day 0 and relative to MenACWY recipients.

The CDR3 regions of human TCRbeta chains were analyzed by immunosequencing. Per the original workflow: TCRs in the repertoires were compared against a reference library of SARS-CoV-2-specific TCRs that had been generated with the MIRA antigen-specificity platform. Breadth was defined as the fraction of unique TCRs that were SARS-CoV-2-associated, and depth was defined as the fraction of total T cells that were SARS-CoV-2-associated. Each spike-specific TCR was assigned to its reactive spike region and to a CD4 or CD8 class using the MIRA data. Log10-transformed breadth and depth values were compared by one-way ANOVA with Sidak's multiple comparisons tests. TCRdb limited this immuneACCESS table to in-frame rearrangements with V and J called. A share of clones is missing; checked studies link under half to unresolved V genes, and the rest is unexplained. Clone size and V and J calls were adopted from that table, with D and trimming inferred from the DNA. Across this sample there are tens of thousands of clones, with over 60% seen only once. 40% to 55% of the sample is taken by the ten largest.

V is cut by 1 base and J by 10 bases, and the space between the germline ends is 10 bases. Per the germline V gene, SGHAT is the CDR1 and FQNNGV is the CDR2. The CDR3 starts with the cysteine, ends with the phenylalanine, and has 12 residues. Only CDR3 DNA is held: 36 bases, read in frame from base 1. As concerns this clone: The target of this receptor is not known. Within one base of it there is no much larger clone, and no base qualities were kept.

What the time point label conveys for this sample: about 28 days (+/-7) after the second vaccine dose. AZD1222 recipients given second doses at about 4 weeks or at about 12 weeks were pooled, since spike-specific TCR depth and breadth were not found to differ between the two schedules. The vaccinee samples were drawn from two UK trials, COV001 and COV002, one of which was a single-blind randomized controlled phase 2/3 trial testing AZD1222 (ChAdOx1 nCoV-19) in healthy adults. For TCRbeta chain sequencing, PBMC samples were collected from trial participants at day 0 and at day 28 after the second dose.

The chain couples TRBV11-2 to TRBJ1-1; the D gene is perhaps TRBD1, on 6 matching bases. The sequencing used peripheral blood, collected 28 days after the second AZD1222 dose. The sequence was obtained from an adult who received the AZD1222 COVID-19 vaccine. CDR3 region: CASSLGLGAAFF. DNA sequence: TGTGCCAGCAGCTTAGGGCTGGGGGCAGCTTTCTTT.